This T cell receptor (beta chain) was obtained from a study of blood T cell repertoires in acute mononucleosis. Study in general: Acutely, YVL-BR- and GLC-BM-specific cells averaged about 2% and 1% of CD8 T cells. Study results and limitations: Public beta motifs plus an AV5-AJ31 alpha motif appeared to drive GLC-BM selection.

The germline V gene has CDR1 SGHVT and CDR2 SQSDAQ. The CDR3 loop spans 13 amino acids. Sample time point: acute infectious mononucleosis, at clinical presentation within 2 weeks of symptom onset (visit 1). Over 90% pure live CD3+ CD8+ tetramer+ cells were flow-sorted. This clone was observed a few times. Since a far larger clone is one base different, this is likely a read error. The sample carries other DNA sequences with the same CDR3. CDR3s were PCR-amplified with V and J primers adding unique molecular identifiers. TCRdb's table, derived via immunoSEQ multiplex PCR, lists solely in-frame clones and lacks some. Of around 1,400 clones listed, about 25% are singletons.

The material sequenced was EBV GLC epitope tetramer+ CD8+ T cells sorted from PBMCs, taken during acute infectious mononucleosis. Subset in this sample: CD8 T cells binding tetramer with EBV BMLF1 280-288 peptide (GLC-BM). The V gene is TRBV7-4, the J gene TRBJ2-1; D not certain. The origin of this receptor is a woman between 18 and 29 years old with infectious mononucleosis caused by EBV. CDR3 sequence (DNA): TGTGCCAGCAGCGTAGCAGGTGGGGATGAGCAGTTCTTC. Encoded protein: CASSVAGGDEQFF.